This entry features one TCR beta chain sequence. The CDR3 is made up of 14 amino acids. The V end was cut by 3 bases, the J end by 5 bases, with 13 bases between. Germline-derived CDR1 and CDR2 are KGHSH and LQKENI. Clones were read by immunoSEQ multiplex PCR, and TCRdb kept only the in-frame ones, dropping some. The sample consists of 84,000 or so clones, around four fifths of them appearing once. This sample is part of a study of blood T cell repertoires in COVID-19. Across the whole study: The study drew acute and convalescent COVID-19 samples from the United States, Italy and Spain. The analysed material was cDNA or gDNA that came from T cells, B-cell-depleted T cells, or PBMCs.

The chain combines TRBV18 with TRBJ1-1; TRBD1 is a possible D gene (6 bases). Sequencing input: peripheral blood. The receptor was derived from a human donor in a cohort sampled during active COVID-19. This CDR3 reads CASSPRTGMTEAFF. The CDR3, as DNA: TGTGCCAGCTCACCTAGAACAGGGATGACTGAAGCTTTCTTT.